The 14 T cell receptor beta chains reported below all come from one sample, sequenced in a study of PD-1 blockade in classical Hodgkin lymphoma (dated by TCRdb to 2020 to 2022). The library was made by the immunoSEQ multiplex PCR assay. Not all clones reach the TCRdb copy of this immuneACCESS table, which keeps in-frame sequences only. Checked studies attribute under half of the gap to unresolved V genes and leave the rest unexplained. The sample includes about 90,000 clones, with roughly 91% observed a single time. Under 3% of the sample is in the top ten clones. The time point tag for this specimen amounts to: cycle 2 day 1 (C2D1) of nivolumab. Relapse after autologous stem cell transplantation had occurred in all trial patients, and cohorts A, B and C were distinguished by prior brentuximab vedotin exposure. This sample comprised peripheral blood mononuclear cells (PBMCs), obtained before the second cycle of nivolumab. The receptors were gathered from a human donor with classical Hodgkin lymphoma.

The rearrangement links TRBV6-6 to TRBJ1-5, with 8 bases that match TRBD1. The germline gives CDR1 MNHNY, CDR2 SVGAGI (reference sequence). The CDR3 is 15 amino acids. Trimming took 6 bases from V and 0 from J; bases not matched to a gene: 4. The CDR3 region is CASRGQEHSNQPQHF. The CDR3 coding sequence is TGTGCCAGCAGGGGACAGGAACATAGCAATCAGCCCCAGCATTTT.

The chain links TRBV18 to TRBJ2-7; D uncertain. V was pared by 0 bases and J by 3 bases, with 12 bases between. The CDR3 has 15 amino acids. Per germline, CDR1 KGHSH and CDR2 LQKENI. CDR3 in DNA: TGTGCCAGCTCACCACCATCAAAAACTTACTACGAGCAGTACTTC. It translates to CASSPPSKTYYEQYF.

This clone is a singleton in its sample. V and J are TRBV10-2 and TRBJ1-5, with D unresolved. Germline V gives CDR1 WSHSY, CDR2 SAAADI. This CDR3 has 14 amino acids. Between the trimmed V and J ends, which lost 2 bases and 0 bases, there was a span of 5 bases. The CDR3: CASSELDSNQPQHF. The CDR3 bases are TGCGCCAGCAGTGAGCTGGATAGCAATCAGCCCCAGCATTTT.

The CDR3: CSVENVGGRVTEAFF. CDR3 in DNA: TGCAGCGTTGAGAATGTTGGGGGGAGGGTCACTGAAGCTTTCTTT. The chain links TRBV29-1 to TRBJ1-1, with a tentative D call TRBD1 (5 bases). CDR1 SQVTM and CDR2 ANQGSEA come from the germline V gene. V was clipped by 3 bases and J by 4 bases, with 18 bases between them. The CDR3 loop spans 15 amino acids. The full variable domain, rest sourced from reference TRBV29-1 and TRBJ1-1, is SAVISQKPSRDICQRGTSLTIQCQVDSQVTMMFWYRQQPGQSLTLIATANQGSEATYESGFVIDKFPISRPNLTFSTLTVSNMSPEDSSIYLCSVENVGGRVTEAFFGQGTRLTVV.

The CDR3 reads CASSLFLREGPYNEQFF. CDR3 in DNA: TGTGCCAGCAGTTTGTTCCTGCGGGAGGGTCCCTACAATGAGCAGTTCTTC. The genes are TRBV27 and TRBJ2-1; 9 bases are a match to TRBD2. CDR1 and CDR2 (germline): MNHEY, SMNVEV (reference sequence). There are 17 residues in the CDR3. Trimming took 3 bases from V and 2 from J; bases not matched to a gene: 8.

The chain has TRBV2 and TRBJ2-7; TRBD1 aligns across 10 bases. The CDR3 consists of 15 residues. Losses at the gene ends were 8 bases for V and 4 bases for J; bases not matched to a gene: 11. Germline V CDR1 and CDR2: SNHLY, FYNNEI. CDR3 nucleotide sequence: TGTGCCAGCTGCAGCCGGGACAGGGGATCATACGAGCAGTACTTC. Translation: CASCSRDRGSYEQYF.

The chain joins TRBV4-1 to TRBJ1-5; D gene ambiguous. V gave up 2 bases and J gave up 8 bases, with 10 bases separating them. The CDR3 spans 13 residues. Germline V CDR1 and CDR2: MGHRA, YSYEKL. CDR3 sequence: CASSQFPPEPQHF. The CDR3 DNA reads TGCGCCAGCAGCCAATTTCCTCCGGAGCCCCAGCATTTT.

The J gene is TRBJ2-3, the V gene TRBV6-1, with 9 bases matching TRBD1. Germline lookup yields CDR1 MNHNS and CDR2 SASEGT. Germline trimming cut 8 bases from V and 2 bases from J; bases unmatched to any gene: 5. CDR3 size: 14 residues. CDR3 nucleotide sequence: TGTGCCAGCGGGACAGGGTTCGTCACAGATACGCAGTATTTT. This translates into CASGTGFVTDTQYF.

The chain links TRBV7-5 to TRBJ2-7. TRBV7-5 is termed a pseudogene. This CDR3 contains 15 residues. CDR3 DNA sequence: TGTGCCAGAAGCCGCCCAGGACGACTCGGGTACGAGCAGTACTTC. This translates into CARSRPGRLGYEQYF.

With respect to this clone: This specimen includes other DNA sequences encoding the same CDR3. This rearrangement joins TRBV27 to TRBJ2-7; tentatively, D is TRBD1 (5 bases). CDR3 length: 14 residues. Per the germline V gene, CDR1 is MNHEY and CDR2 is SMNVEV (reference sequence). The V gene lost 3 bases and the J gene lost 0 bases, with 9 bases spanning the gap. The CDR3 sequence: CASSFQGSSYEQYF. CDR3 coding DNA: TGTGCCAGCAGTTTCCAGGGAAGCTCCTACGAGCAGTACTTC.

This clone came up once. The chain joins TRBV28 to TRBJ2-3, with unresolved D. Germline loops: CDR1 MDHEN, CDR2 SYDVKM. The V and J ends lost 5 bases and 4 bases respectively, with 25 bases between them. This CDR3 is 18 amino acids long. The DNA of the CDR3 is TGTGCCAGCAGTCCCAACCAAGGTAGCTCCTATCGCTCAGATACGCAGTATTTT. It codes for CASSPNQGSSYRSDTQYF.

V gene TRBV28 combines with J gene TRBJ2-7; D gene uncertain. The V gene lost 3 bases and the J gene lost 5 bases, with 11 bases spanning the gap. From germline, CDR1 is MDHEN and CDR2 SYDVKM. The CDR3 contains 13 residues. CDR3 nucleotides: TGTGCCAGCAGTTTTAGACCCCTTCACGAGCAGTACTTC. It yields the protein CASSFRPLHEQYF. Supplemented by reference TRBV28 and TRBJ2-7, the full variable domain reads DVKVTQSSRYLVKRTGEKVFLECVQDMDHENMFWYRQDPGLGLRLIYFSYDVKMKEKGDIPEGYSVSREKKERFSLILESASTNQTSMYLCASSFRPLHEQYFGPGTRLTVT.

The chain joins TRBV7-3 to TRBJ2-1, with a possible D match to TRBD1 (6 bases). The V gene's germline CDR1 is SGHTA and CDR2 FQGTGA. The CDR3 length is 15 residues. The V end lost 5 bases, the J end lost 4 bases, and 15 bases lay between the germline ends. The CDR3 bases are TGTGCCAGCAGCCCGCAGCCGACAGGTTACAATGAGCAGTTCTTC. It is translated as CASSPQPTGYNEQFF.

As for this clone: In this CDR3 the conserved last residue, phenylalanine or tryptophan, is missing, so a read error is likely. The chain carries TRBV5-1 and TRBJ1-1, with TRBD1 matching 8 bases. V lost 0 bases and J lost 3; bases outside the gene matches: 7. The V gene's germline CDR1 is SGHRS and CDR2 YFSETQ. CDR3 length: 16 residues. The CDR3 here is CASSLAGQGSYTEAFL. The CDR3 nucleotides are TGCGCCAGCAGCTTGGCCGGACAGGGATCTTACACTGAAGCTTTCCTT.